The T cell receptor beta chain described here comes from a study of technical replicates of blood from a few donors. TCRdb's copy holds only in-frame clones and misses some; the assay was immunoSEQ multiplex PCR. The sample lists 55,000 to 70,000 clones, 75% to 90% occurring once. Comments on this clone: Other DNA sequences within the sample encode an identical CDR3.

Germline V CDR1 and CDR2: SNHLY, FYNNEI. Trimming left V 7 bases short and J 1 base short, with 22 bases between. This CDR3 region has 17 residues. The V gene is TRBV2, the J gene TRBJ1-1; D gene ambiguous. The receptor comes from a human donor in good health. Some clones in this sample may be carry-over from other donors' samples. The source material was PBMCs. The CDR3, as DNA: TGTGCCAGCAACCCAATACGAAGAGGGAGTGGGAACACTGAAGCTTTCTTT. It yields the protein CASNPIRRGSGNTEAFF. Full variable domain (rest looked up from reference TRBV2 and TRBJ1-1): EPEVTQTPSHQVTQMGQEVILRCVPISNHLYFYWYRQILGQKVEFLVSFYNNEISEKSEIFDDQFSVERPDGSNFTLKIRSTKLEDSAMYFCASNPIRRGSGNTEAFFGQGTRLTVV.